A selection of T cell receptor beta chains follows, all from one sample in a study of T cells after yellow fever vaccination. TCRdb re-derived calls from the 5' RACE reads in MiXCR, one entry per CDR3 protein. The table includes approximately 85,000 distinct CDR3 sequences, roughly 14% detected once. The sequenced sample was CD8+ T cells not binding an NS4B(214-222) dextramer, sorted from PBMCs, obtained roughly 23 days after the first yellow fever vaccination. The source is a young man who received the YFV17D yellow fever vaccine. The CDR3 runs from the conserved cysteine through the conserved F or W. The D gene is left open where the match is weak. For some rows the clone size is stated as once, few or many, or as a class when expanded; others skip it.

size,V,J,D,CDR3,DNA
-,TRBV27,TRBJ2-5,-,CASSLGAQSAQETQYF,TGTGCCAGCAGTTTGGGTGCACAGTCAGCCCAAGAGACCCAGTACTTC
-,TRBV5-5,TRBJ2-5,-,CASSLVTTQETQYF,TGTGCCAGCAGCTTGGTGACTACTCAAGAGACCCAGTACTTC
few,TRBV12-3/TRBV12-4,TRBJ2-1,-,CASLSGLYNEQFF,TGTGCCAGCTTATCAGGACTCTACAATGAGCAGTTCTTC
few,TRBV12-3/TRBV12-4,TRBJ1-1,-,CASSFWGKAFF,TGTGCCAGCAGCTTCTGGGGAAAAGCTTTCTTT
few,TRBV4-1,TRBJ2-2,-,CASSQETTYSGELFF,TGCGCCAGCAGCCAAGAGACCACATATTCCGGGGAGCTGTTTTTT
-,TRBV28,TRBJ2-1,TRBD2,CASSGGLAGGWYNEQFF,TGTGCCAGCAGTGGTGGACTAGCGGGGGGGTGGTACAATGAGCAGTTCTTC
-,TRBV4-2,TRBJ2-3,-,CASSQVGGPDTQYF,TGTGCCAGCAGCCAAGTGGGGGGTCCAGATACGCAGTATTTT
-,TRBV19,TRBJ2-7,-,CASSINPSYEQYF,TGTGCCAGTAGTATTAACCCCTCCTACGAGCAGTACTTC
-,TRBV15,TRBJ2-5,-,CATSREPAQETQYF,TGTGCCACCAGCAGAGAACCAGCTCAAGAGACCCAGTACTTC
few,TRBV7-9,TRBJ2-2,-,CASSLSIRGPNTGELFF,TGTGCCAGCAGCTTAAGCATCCGGGGACCGAACACCGGGGAGCTGTTTTTT
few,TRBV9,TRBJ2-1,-,CASSVATLDEQFF,TGTGCCAGCAGCGTAGCTACTCTCGATGAGCAGTTCTTC
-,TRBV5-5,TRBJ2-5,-,CASSSRDTIQETQYF,TGTGCCAGCAGCTCCCGGGACACGATCCAAGAGACCCAGTACTTC
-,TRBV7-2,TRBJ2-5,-,CASSPLLGAQYF,TGTGCCAGCAGCCCCCTGCTCGGGGCCCAGTACTTC
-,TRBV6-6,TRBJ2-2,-,CATETGSGELFF,TGTGCCACCGAAACAGGGTCCGGGGAGCTGTTTTTT
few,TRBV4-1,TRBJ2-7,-,CASSADGSGGLREQYF,TGCGCCAGCAGCGCAGATGGGTCTGGGGGCCTCAGGGAGCAGTACTTC
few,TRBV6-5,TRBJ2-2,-,CASSYVGGLGELFF,TGTGCCAGCAGTTACGTAGGGGGTCTCGGGGAGCTGTTTTTT
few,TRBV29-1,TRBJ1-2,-,CSVVGWLYGYTF,TGCAGCGTTGTTGGGTGGCTCTATGGCTACACCTTC
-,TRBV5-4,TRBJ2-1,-,CASSSEQANEQFF,TGTGCCAGCAGCTCGGAACAGGCCAATGAGCAGTTCTTC
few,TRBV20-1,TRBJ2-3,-,CSALFEGGTDTQYF,TGCAGTGCCCTCTTCGAGGGGGGGACAGATACGCAGTATTTT
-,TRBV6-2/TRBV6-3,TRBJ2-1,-,CASSSGGFYNEQFF,TGTGCCAGCAGTTCTGGGGGTTTCTACAATGAGCAGTTCTTC
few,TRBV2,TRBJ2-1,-,CASSESSPSSYNEQFF,TGTGCCAGCAGTGAAAGCAGCCCTAGCTCCTACAATGAGCAGTTCTTC
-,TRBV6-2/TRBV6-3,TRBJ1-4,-,CASSYDTGPEKLFF,TGTGCCAGCAGTTACGACACAGGGCCTGAAAAACTGTTTTTT
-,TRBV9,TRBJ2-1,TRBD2,CASSSSRSYPGGEQFF,TGTGCCAGCAGCTCCAGTAGGAGCTACCCGGGGGGTGAGCAGTTCTTC
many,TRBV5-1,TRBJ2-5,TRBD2,CASSLAGAWETQYF,TGCGCCAGCAGCCTAGCGGGGGCGTGGGAGACCCAGTACTTC
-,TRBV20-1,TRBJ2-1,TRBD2,CSARSIAGWNEQFF,TGCAGTGCTAGATCCATAGCGGGGTGGAATGAGCAGTTCTTC
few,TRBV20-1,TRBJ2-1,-,CSARKGSEQFF,TGCAGTGCTAGAAAGGGTAGTGAGCAGTTCTTC
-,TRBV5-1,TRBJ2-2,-,CASSFFGKISTGELFF,TGCGCCAGCAGCTTTTTTGGGAAAATTAGCACCGGGGAGCTGTTTTTT
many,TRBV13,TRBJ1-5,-,CASSLQGINQPQHF,TGTGCCAGCAGCTTACAGGGCATCAATCAGCCCCAGCATTTT
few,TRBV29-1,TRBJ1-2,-,CSVDGEYGYTF,TGCAGCGTTGACGGGGAGTATGGCTACACCTTC
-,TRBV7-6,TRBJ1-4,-,CASSENEGGEKLFF,TGTGCCAGCAGCGAAAATGAAGGGGGTGAAAAACTGTTTTTT
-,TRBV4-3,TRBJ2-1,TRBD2,CASSQDPSGGYNEQFF,TGCGCCAGCAGCCAAGATCCTAGCGGGGGCTACAATGAGCAGTTCTTC
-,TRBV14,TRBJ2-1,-,CASSQTRTAGWKFF,TGTGCCAGCAGCCAAACCAGGACAGCCGGGTGGAAGTTCTTC
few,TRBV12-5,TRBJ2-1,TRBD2,CASVGGGYHSYNEQFF,TGTGCTAGTGTTGGGGGGGGTTACCACTCCTACAATGAGCAGTTCTTC
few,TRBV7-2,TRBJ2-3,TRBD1,CASSLAPLPGQAGSTDTQYF,TGTGCCAGCAGCTTAGCACCCCTTCCAGGACAGGCCGGTAGCACAGATACGCAGTATTTT
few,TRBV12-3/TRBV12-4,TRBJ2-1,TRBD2,CASSLDGGAANEQFF,TGTGCCAGCAGTTTGGACGGGGGGGCCGCGAATGAGCAGTTCTTC
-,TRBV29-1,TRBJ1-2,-,CSVEDREGGYTF,TGCAGCGTTGAAGATCGTGAGGGCGGCTACACCTTC
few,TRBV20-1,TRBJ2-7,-,CSARDAPRGATYEQYF,TGCAGTGCTAGAGATGCCCCCCGGGGGGCCACCTACGAGCAGTACTTC
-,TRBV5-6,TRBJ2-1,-,CASSKGIYNEQFF,TGTGCCAGCAGCAAGGGTATCTACAATGAGCAGTTCTTC
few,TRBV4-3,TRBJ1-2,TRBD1,CASSQGNRGFSGYTF,TGCGCCAGCAGCCAGGGAAACAGGGGGTTCAGCGGCTACACCTTC
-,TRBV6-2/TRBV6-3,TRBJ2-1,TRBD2,CASSPGLAGGPREYNEQFF,TGTGCCAGCAGTCCCGGACTAGCGGGGGGGCCTCGGGAATACAATGAGCAGTTCTTC
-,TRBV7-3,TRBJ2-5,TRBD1,CASSLYKGQDEETQYF,TGTGCCAGCAGCTTATATAAGGGACAGGACGAAGAGACCCAGTACTTC
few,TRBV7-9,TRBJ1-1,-,CASSKKGQGTTEAFF,TGTGCCAGCAGTAAGAAAGGTCAGGGTACCACTGAAGCTTTCTTT
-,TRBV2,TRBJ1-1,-,CAVTGTPEAFF,TGTGCGGTCACAGGGACCCCTGAAGCTTTCTTT
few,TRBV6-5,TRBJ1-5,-,CASSYREYSNQPQHF,TGTGCCAGCAGTTACCGCGAGTATAGCAATCAGCCCCAGCATTTT
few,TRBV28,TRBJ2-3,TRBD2,CASSLSFGGKDTQYF,TGTGCCAGCAGTTTATCGTTCGGGGGGAAAGATACGCAGTATTTT
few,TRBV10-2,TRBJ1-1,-,CASSGRDEAFF,TGCGCCAGCTCGGGGCGGGATGAAGCTTTCTTT
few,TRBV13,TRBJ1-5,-,CASSVGSGPQHF,TGTGCCAGCAGCGTGGGGTCGGGGCCCCAGCATTTT
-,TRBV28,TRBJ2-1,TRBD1,CASSSPQGREQFF,TGTGCCAGCAGTTCCCCACAGGGGCGTGAGCAGTTCTTC
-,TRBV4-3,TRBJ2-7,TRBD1,CASSLDGQGSSEQYF,TGCGCCAGCAGCCTAGATGGACAGGGTAGCAGCGAGCAGTACTTC